A selection of T cell receptor beta chains follows, all from one sample in a study of cytomegalovirus exposure and HLA in healthy donors. Clones were read by immunoSEQ multiplex PCR, and TCRdb kept only the in-frame ones, dropping some. The table shows 140,000 to 150,000 clones, with roughly 80% occurring only once. Input material: PBMCs. These receptors were collected from a man between 35 and 55 years old in good health and CMV-seronegative. Both conserved end residues are part of each CDR3. Each record gives: D gene, clone size, J gene, V gene, CDR3 DNA, CDR3 protein. D genes are given only for firm matches. Size tells how often a clone was seen (once, few, many) or the class of an expanded clone, and some rows leave it out.

d_call: -
clone_size: once
j_call: TRBJ1-1
v_call: TRBV11-2
cdr3_nt: TGTGCCAGCAGCTTGAGGGTGAACACTGAAGCTTTCTTT
cdr3_aa: CASSLRVNTEAFF

d_call: TRBD1
clone_size: -
j_call: TRBJ1-4
v_call: TRBV6-5
cdr3_nt: TGTGCCAGCAGCTTGACGGGACAGGGGCCTGAAAAACTGTTTTTT
cdr3_aa: CASSLTGQGPEKLFF

d_call: -
clone_size: -
j_call: TRBJ2-6
v_call: TRBV5-1
cdr3_nt: TGCGCCAGCAGACCTGCTATACTAGCTCACTCTGGGGCCAACGTCCTGACTTTC
cdr3_aa: CASRPAILAHSGANVLTF

d_call: TRBD2
clone_size: -
j_call: TRBJ2-1
v_call: TRBV28
cdr3_nt: TGTGCCAGCAGAGATTCGGGGGGGCAGTTCTTC
cdr3_aa: CASRDSGGQFF

d_call: -
clone_size: -
j_call: TRBJ1-5
v_call: TRBV7-2
cdr3_nt: TGTGCCAGCAGCTTAGGACAGGTGTACAATCAGCCCCAGCATTTT
cdr3_aa: CASSLGQVYNQPQHF

d_call: -
clone_size: -
j_call: TRBJ1-5
v_call: TRBV7-8
cdr3_nt: TGTGCCAGCAGCTCATGGACAGATAGCAATCAGCCCCAGCATTTT
cdr3_aa: CASSSWTDSNQPQHF

d_call: -
clone_size: -
j_call: TRBJ1-3
v_call: TRBV6-5
cdr3_nt: TGTGCCAGCAGTTATGGGGGAGGTGGAAACACCATATATTTT
cdr3_aa: CASSYGGGGNTIYF

d_call: -
clone_size: once
j_call: TRBJ2-1
v_call: TRBV5-1
cdr3_nt: TGCGCCAGCAGCTCTGAACTCCTCAATGAGCAGTTCTTC
cdr3_aa: CASSSELLNEQFF

d_call: -
clone_size: -
j_call: TRBJ1-2
v_call: TRBV7-8
cdr3_nt: TGTGCCAGCAGCTTCGAGCGAGGCTATGGCTACACCTTC
cdr3_aa: CASSFERGYGYTF

d_call: TRBD1
clone_size: medium-sized
j_call: TRBJ1-1
v_call: TRBV4-3
cdr3_nt: TGCGCCAGCAGCCGAGTACAGGGGGAAGCTTTCTTT
cdr3_aa: CASSRVQGEAFF

d_call: TRBD1
clone_size: -
j_call: TRBJ2-7
v_call: TRBV18
cdr3_nt: TGTGCCAGCTCACCAAAACGGGGGGACAGGGCTGGCGAGCAGTACTTC
cdr3_aa: CASSPKRGDRAGEQYF

d_call: -
clone_size: -
j_call: TRBJ2-5
v_call: TRBV14
cdr3_nt: TGTGCCAGCAGCTTATCCCTATTTGGACAAGCGAACCAAGAGACCCAGTACTTC
cdr3_aa: CASSLSLFGQANQETQYF

d_call: TRBD2
clone_size: -
j_call: TRBJ2-2
v_call: TRBV5-5
cdr3_nt: TGTGCCAGCAACTGGGAGGGGCCAAGCACCGGGGAGCTGTTTTTT
cdr3_aa: CASNWEGPSTGELFF

d_call: -
clone_size: -
j_call: TRBJ2-5
v_call: TRBV11-2
cdr3_nt: TGTGCCAGCAGCTTGAGAGAGACCCAGTACTTC
cdr3_aa: CASSLRETQYF

d_call: -
clone_size: -
j_call: TRBJ2-5
v_call: TRBV27
cdr3_nt: TGTGCCAGCAGTTTATCGGGGGGGCGCTTTGAGACCCAGTACTTC
cdr3_aa: CASSLSGGRFETQYF

d_call: -
clone_size: -
j_call: TRBJ2-1
v_call: TRBV19
cdr3_nt: TGTGCCAGTAAGAATGGCAGGGTGTACGGTGAGCAGTTCTTC
cdr3_aa: CASKNGRVYGEQFF

d_call: -
clone_size: once
j_call: TRBJ1-2
v_call: TRBV7-9
cdr3_nt: TGTGCCAGCATCCTACCAGCGGAAGGGTTTCGCGGCTACACCTTC
cdr3_aa: CASILPAEGFRGYTF

d_call: -
clone_size: -
j_call: TRBJ1-4
v_call: TRBV15
cdr3_nt: TGTGCCACCAGCAGAGGGACTTTGACCGGGGGAAAACTGTTTTTT
cdr3_aa: CATSRGTLTGGKLFF

d_call: TRBD2
clone_size: -
j_call: TRBJ2-5
v_call: TRBV9
cdr3_nt: TGTGCCAGCAGCGGGGAGACGGGGGGGCCGGGAGAGACCCAGTACTTC
cdr3_aa: CASSGETGGPGETQYF

d_call: -
clone_size: -
j_call: TRBJ2-7
v_call: TRBV6-5
cdr3_nt: TGTGCCAGCAGTTACTCGAGGGAGCAGTACTTC
cdr3_aa: CASSYSREQYF

d_call: TRBD1
clone_size: few
j_call: TRBJ1-5
v_call: TRBV28
cdr3_nt: TGTGCCAGCAGTTTTCACAGGGGTAGCAATCAGCCCCAGCATTTT
cdr3_aa: CASSFHRGSNQPQHF

d_call: -
clone_size: -
j_call: TRBJ2-2
v_call: TRBV7-2
cdr3_nt: TGTGCCAGCAGCTTAGGTGGCCGTGGGGGGTCCACCGGGGAGCTGTTTTTT
cdr3_aa: CASSLGGRGGSTGELFF

d_call: -
clone_size: -
j_call: TRBJ1-1
v_call: TRBV5-6
cdr3_nt: TGTGCCAGCAGCAGGCCGGAGGGGATAAAGGCTTTCTTT
cdr3_aa: CASSRPEGIKAFF

d_call: -
clone_size: once
j_call: TRBJ1-5
v_call: TRBV10-2
cdr3_nt: TGCGCCAGCAGTGACCGGGGGGCGAATAGCAATCAGCCCCAGCATTTT
cdr3_aa: CASSDRGANSNQPQHF

d_call: -
clone_size: few
j_call: TRBJ2-2
v_call: TRBV29-1
cdr3_nt: TGCAGCGTTGTTATTCGCCAGGCCACCGGGGAGCTGTTTTTT
cdr3_aa: CSVVIRQATGELFF

d_call: -
clone_size: -
j_call: TRBJ2-7
v_call: TRBV30
cdr3_nt: TGTGCCTGGAGTGTAACCAGGGTCCCACCTCCCTACGAGCAGTACTTC
cdr3_aa: CAWSVTRVPPPYEQYF

d_call: TRBD1
clone_size: -
j_call: TRBJ2-2
v_call: TRBV7-9
cdr3_nt: TGTGCCAGCAGCTCTAGGGAATCGACAGGGTCCAACACCGGGGAGCTGTTTTTT
cdr3_aa: CASSSRESTGSNTGELFF

d_call: -
clone_size: -
j_call: TRBJ2-7
v_call: TRBV6-1
cdr3_nt: TGTGCCAGCAGTTTGCGGTACGAGCAGTACTTC
cdr3_aa: CASSLRYEQYF

d_call: -
clone_size: -
j_call: TRBJ2-3
v_call: TRBV5-1
cdr3_nt: TGCGCCAGCAGCTTGGAGCGGGGCACAGATACGCAGTATTTT
cdr3_aa: CASSLERGTDTQYF

d_call: TRBD1
clone_size: -
j_call: TRBJ1-5
v_call: TRBV5-4
cdr3_nt: TGTGCCAGCAGCTTGGGGACAGGGGGCAATCAGCCCCAGCATTTT
cdr3_aa: CASSLGTGGNQPQHF